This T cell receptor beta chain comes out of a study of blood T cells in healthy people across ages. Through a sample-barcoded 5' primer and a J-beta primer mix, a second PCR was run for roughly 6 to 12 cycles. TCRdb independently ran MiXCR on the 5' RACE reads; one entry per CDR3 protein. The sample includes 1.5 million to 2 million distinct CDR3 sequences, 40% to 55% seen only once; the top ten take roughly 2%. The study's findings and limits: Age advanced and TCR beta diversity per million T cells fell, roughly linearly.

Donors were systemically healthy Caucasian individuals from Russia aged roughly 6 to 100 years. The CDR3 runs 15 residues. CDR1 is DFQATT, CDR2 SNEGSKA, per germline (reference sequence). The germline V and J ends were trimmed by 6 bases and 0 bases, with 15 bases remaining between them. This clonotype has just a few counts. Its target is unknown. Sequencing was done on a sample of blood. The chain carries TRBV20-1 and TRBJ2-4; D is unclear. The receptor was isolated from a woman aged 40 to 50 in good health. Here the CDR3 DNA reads TGCAGTGCCCCCGATTACTTATTAGCCAAAAACATTCAGTACTTC. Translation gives CSAPDYLLAKNIQYF.